Reported below is one TCR beta chain. Its antigen is unknown. The entry originates in a study of cytomegalovirus exposure and HLA in healthy donors. Study-wide results and limits: TCR sequences were mostly rare, though some public TCRs occurred in many donors. Reports showed the classifier diagnosing cytomegalovirus status with high specificity and sensitivity. A previous analysis found most TCR beta V segments productive roughly 87% or roughly 30% of the time.

J lost 4 bases, V lost 8 bases, and 12 bases had no gene match. CDR1 and CDR2 from the germline V gene are MNHEY and SMNVEV (reference sequence). This CDR3 has 15 residues. The donors (healthy individuals) were bone marrow donors. The study ran its PCR with 60 Vbeta and 13 Jbeta primers. Data came from immunoSEQ multiplex PCR; TCRdb stores just in-frame clones and leaves some out. This sample's table has approximately 100,000 clones. The chain has TRBV27 and TRBJ2-5; 8 nucleotides line up with TRBD1. Sequenced material: PBMCs. This clonotype was sampled from a man in his forties or fifties in good health and CMV-seronegative. CDR3 region: CASQTGEAIGETQYF. CDR3 sequence (DNA): TGTGCCAGCCAGACAGGGGAGGCTATAGGAGAGACCCAGTACTTC.